The 29 T cell receptor beta chains listed next were all sequenced from one sample in a study of blood T cell repertoires in COVID-19. Using immunoSEQ multiplex PCR, the repertoire was profiled, and TCRdb retains in-frame clones only, with some absent. Altogether 200,000 to 300,000 clones are present, approximately 82% being singletons, with the ten largest covering over 2%. Sequenced: peripheral blood. These receptors originate from a man aged 40-50 years who had recovered from COVID-19.

In this sample, this clone turned up once. The J gene is TRBJ2-7, the V gene TRBV30, with 9 bases lining up with TRBD1. The V gene end was trimmed by 3 bases and the J gene end by 5 bases; junction bases not matched to a gene: 8. The CDR3 runs 14 residues. Germline V lookup: CDR1 GTSNPN, CDR2 SVGIG (reference sequence). The CDR3 DNA reads TGTGCCTGGAGGCCACAGGGGGCGCTGGACGAGCAGTACTTC. Residues: CAWRPQGALDEQYF. The full variable domain, its missing parts supplied by reference TRBV30 and TRBJ2-7, is SQTIHQWPATLVQPVGSPLSLECTVEGTSNPNLYWYRQAAGRGLQLLFYSVGIGQISSEVPQNLSASRPQDRQFILSSKKLLLSDSGFYLCAWRPQGALDEQYFGPGTRLTVT.

The J gene is TRBJ2-3, the V gene TRBV7-9; 11 positions match TRBD2. With V trimmed by 5 bases and J by 8 bases, 3 bases remained unmatched. The CDR3 sequence is 13 residues long. In germline, CDR1 is SEHNR, CDR2 FQNEAQ (reference sequence). CDR3 residues: CASSTGTSGTQYF. The CDR3 DNA sequence: TGTGCCAGCAGCACCGGGACTAGCGGTACGCAGTATTTT.

The chain's CDR3 is CASSTPTGYGYTF. CDR3 bases: TGTGCCAGTAGTACTCCTACAGGGTATGGCTACACCTTC. This chain uses TRBV19 with TRBJ1-2, with D possibly being TRBD1 (6 bases). V was trimmed by 4 bases and J by 5 bases, leaving 11 bases between them. The germline CDR1 and CDR2 sequences are LNHDA and SQIVND (reference sequence). The CDR3 covers 13 residues.

With regard to this clone: The junction does not match germline at one end; this may be a read error. The rearrangement joins TRBV6-2 or TRBV6-3 to TRBJ1-5, with D possibly being TRBD1 (5 bases). Per germline, CDR1 MNHEY and CDR2 SVGEGT. There are 14 residues in the CDR3. This CDR3 reads CASNYGAGYRPQHF. As DNA, the CDR3 is TGTGCCAGCAATTACGGGGCAGGGTATAGGCCCCAGCATTTT.

V usage is TRBV7-9 and J usage is TRBJ2-7; TRBD1 might be the D (5 bases). In germline, CDR1 is SEHNR, CDR2 FQNEAQ (reference sequence). The V and J ends lost 0 bases and 2 bases respectively, with 11 bases between them. There are 15 residues in the CDR3. The CDR3 region is CASSLAYETAYEQYF. The CDR3, as DNA: TGTGCCAGCAGCTTAGCGTACGAGACAGCCTACGAGCAGTACTTC. Variable domain in full (rest from reference TRBV7-9 and TRBJ2-7): DTGVSQNPRHKITKRGQNVTFRCDPISEHNRLYWYRQTLGQGPEFLTYFQNEAQLEKSRLLSDRFSAERPKGSFSTLEIQRTEQGDSAMYLCASSLAYETAYEQYFGPGTRLTVT.

This chain connects TRBV5-4 to TRBJ2-5; 8 bases are shared with TRBD1. The J segment lost 5 bases and the V segment lost 2 bases, leaving 2 bases of the junction unmatched. This CDR3 is 13 amino acids long. The germline CDR1 and CDR2 sequences are SGHNT and YYREEE (reference sequence). The CDR3 DNA reads as TGTGCCAGCAGCTTTGGGGACAGGGAGACCCAGTACTTC. Protein: CASSFGDRETQYF.

This sequence joins TRBV6-6 and TRBJ1-1; maybe TRBD1 (6 bases). In germline, CDR1 is MNHNY, CDR2 SVGAGI (reference sequence). The CDR3 consists of 12 residues. With 6 bases removed from V and 7 bases from J, the gap between germline ends came to 12 bases. Written as DNA, the CDR3 is TGTGCCAGCAGGGCAGGGGCCGGTGAAGCTTTCTTT. Protein sequence: CASRAGAGEAFF.

CDR3 loop: CASSPRGQGVTYEQYF. The CDR3 DNA reads TGTGCCAGCAGCCCCCGCGGACAGGGGGTGACCTACGAGCAGTACTTC. The chain employs TRBV9 and TRBJ2-7; 10 bases agree with TRBD1. Germline V gene sequence: CDR1 SGDLS, CDR2 YYNGEE. V shed 4 bases and J 2 bases; nucleotides not matched to a gene: 9. The length of the CDR3 is 16 residues.

The rearrangement joins TRBV10-3 to TRBJ1-4; the match to TRBD1 covers 9 bases. The CDR3 consists of 14 residues. The V and J ends lost 6 bases and 5 bases, in that order; junction bases with no gene match: 4. Germline V gene sequence: CDR1 ENHRY, CDR2 SYGVKD. CDR3 sequence (DNA): TGTGCCATCAGGGCGGACAGGGGAAATGAAAAACTGTTTTTT. Protein sequence: CAIRADRGNEKLFF.

The chain has TRBV15 and TRBJ1-1; D is uncertain. Germline CDR1 and CDR2: LNHNV and YYDKDF (reference sequence). This CDR3 comprises 16 residues. Between the trimmed V and J ends, which lost 0 bases and 5 bases, there was a span of 16 bases. DNA for the CDR3: TGTGCCACCAGCAGAGATTGGGGAGATTCGGGGACTGAAGCTTTCTTT. Its translation: CATSRDWGDSGTEAFF.

This chain links TRBV7-9 with TRBJ1-5, with no clear D. This CDR3 comprises 13 residues. The V end lost 1 base, the J end lost 7 bases, and 8 bases lay between the germline ends. Germline values: CDR1 SEHNR, CDR2 FQNEAQ (reference sequence). The DNA for the CDR3 is TGTGCCAGCAGCTTAGACAGAATACAGCCCCAGCATTTT. This encodes CASSLDRIQPQHF.

The chain links TRBV30 to TRBJ2-7, with TRBD2 matching over 14 bases. The V segment lost 5 bases and the J segment 0 bases; nucleotides outside the gene matches: 0. Germline assignment: CDR1 GTSNPN and CDR2 SVGIG (reference sequence). CDR3 length: 14 amino acids. The CDR3 coding sequence is TGTGCCTGGGGGACTAGCGGGGGCTCCTACGAGCAGTACTTC. Translation gives CAWGTSGGSYEQYF.

This clone was recorded a few times. This chain uses TRBV19 with TRBJ1-6; D possibly corresponds to TRBD1 (5 bases). The germline gives CDR1 LNHDA, CDR2 SQIVND (reference sequence). The CDR3 length is 15 residues. Trimming took 3 bases from V and 4 from J, leaving 10 bases between them. The CDR3 nucleotides read TGTGCCAGTAGTATCAAGTCAGGGTATAATTCACCCCTCCACTTT. The encoded protein is CASSIKSGYNSPLHF.

This sequence joins TRBV10-2 and TRBJ2-7, with 10 bases matching TRBD2. The CDR3 sequence is 14 residues long. The germline gives CDR1 WSHSY, CDR2 SAAADI. J lost 2 bases, V lost 3 bases, and 1 base had no gene match. CDR3 sequence (DNA): TGCGCCAGCAGTGAACTAGCGGGGACCTACGAGCAGTACTTC. Translated: CASSELAGTYEQYF.

The rearrangement links TRBV2 to TRBJ2-7; no definite D call. Per germline, CDR1 SNHLY and CDR2 FYNNEI. V lost 7 bases, J lost 0 bases, and 16 bases lay in between. This CDR3 comprises 15 residues. The CDR3 protein is CASTFSRTLSYEQYF. Written as DNA, the CDR3 is TGTGCCAGCACTTTCTCGAGAACCCTCTCCTACGAGCAGTACTTC.

This clone occurred once. The chain has TRBV19 and TRBJ1-5, with no clear D. Trimming left V 7 bases short and J 7 bases short, with 14 bases between. Looked up from germline, CDR1 is LNHDA and CDR2 is SQIVND (reference sequence). CDR3 length: 13 amino acids. The CDR3 coding sequence is TGTGCCAGTATGGCAGGACTAGAACAGCCCCAGCATTTT. Protein sequence: CASMAGLEQPQHF. Drawing the rest from reference TRBV19 and TRBJ1-5, the complete variable domain is DGGITQSPKYLFRKEGQNVTLSCEQNLNHDAMYWYRQDPGQGLRLIYYSQIVNDFQKGDIAEGYSVSREKKESFPLTVTSAQKNPTAFYLCASMAGLEQPQHFGDGTRLSIL.

This rearrangement joins TRBV29-1 to TRBJ1-2; 10 bases align to TRBD1. V lost 4 bases to trimming and J lost 1 base; unmatched junction nucleotides: 6. CDR1 SQVTM and CDR2 ANQGSEA come from the germline V gene. CDR3 length: 15 amino acids. CDR3 residues: CSVALDRGFNYGYTF. Here the CDR3 DNA reads TGCAGCGTTGCTTTGGACAGGGGGTTTAACTATGGCTACACCTTC.

A few counts support this clone. CDR3 DNA sequence: TGTGCCAGCAGCTTAAAGCCCGCGACAGGGAACACTGAAGCTTTCTTT. Its translation is CASSLKPATGNTEAFF. This chain connects TRBV7-2 to TRBJ1-1; D is possibly TRBD1 (6 bases). Deletions cut 2 bases from V and 1 base from J, with 14 bases between. The CDR3 loop spans 16 amino acids. Germline-derived CDR1 and CDR2 are SGHTA and FQGNSA.

This chain uses TRBV9 with TRBJ1-4; 11 bases are a match to TRBD1. V gave up 1 base and J gave up 8 bases; unmatched junction bases: 10. The CDR3 runs 17 residues. Germline V gene data show CDR1 as SGDLS and CDR2 as YYNGEE. This chain's CDR3 is CASSVRNGQGAREKLFF. CDR3 bases: TGTGCCAGCAGCGTACGAAACGGACAGGGGGCGCGAGAAAAACTGTTTTTT.

This chain links TRBV24-1 with TRBJ2-2, with 9 positions matching TRBD1. The CDR3 is made up of 14 amino acids. V gave up 4 bases and J gave up 5 bases; unmatched junction bases: 1. Germline V gene sequence: CDR1 KGHDR, CDR2 SFDVKD. CDR3 DNA sequence: TGTGCCACCAGTGAGACAGGGGGAACCGGGGAGCTGTTTTTT. Protein: CATSETGGTGELFF.

The V call is TRBV30, the J call TRBJ2-5; tentative D call: TRBD2 (5 bases). V lost 4 bases and J lost 1, with 13 bases in between. Germline assignment: CDR1 GTSNPN and CDR2 SVGIG (reference sequence). The CDR3 contains 14 residues. Here the CDR3 reads CAWTGEGSQETQYF. CDR3 sequence (DNA): TGTGCCTGGACTGGCGAGGGTAGCCAAGAGACCCAGTACTTC.

This chain uses TRBV9 with TRBJ2-3, with D perhaps matching TRBD2 (5 bases). CDR1 and CDR2 from the germline V gene are SGDLS and YYNGEE. Trimming left V 4 bases short and J 0 bases short, with 15 bases between. The CDR3 has 16 amino acids. For the CDR3, the DNA is TGTGCCAGCAGCATCCGAGCGGAATCTAGCACAGATACGCAGTATTTT. The encoded protein is CASSIRAESSTDTQYF. The variable domain in full, with the rest retrieved from reference TRBV9 and TRBJ2-3, is DSGVTQTPKHLITATGQRVTLRCSPRSGDLSVYWYQQSLDQGLQFLIQYYNGEERAKGNILERFSAQQFPDLHSELNLSSLELGDSALYFCASSIRAESSTDTQYFGPGTRLTVL.

The V call is TRBV5-4, the J call TRBJ1-4; possible D gene TRBD1, 5 bases. CDR3 length: 15 amino acids. CDR1 and CDR2 from the germline V gene are SGHNT and YYREEE (reference sequence). V lost 0 bases and J lost 6, with 12 bases in between. In nucleotides, the CDR3 is TGTGCCAGCAGCTTGGAACCTGGGGCGGATGAAAAACTGTTTTTT. Translating gives CASSLEPGADEKLFF.

The sample holds a few counts of this clone. V and J are TRBV28 and TRBJ1-5; D remains ambiguous. In germline, CDR1 is MDHEN, CDR2 SYDVKM. The CDR3 runs 12 residues. V lost 6 bases, J lost 0 bases, and 3 bases lay in between. The CDR3 DNA reads as TGTGCCAGCAGGAGTAGCAATCAGCCCCAGCATTTT. Amino acids: CASRSSNQPQHF.

The genes are TRBV19 and TRBJ2-1, with 15 bases identical to TRBD2. The trim removed 5 bases at V and 6 bases at J, leaving 8 bases unmatched. CDR3 length: 17 residues. Germline CDR1 reads LNHDA; CDR2 reads SQIVND (reference sequence). This chain's CDR3 is CASSPPPGLAGGNEQFF. In DNA, the CDR3 is TGTGCCAGTAGTCCACCACCGGGACTAGCGGGGGGCAATGAGCAGTTCTTC.

The chain joins TRBV11-3 to TRBJ2-1, with a possible D match to TRBD1 (6 bases). Germline CDR1 and CDR2: SGHNT and YENEEA. CDR3 length equals 13 residues. Trimming took 0 bases from V and 8 from J, leaving 8 bases between them. The CDR3 reads CASSLEGAYEQFF. The DNA for the CDR3 is TGTGCCAGCAGCTTAGAGGGGGCTTATGAGCAGTTCTTC.

This clone was seen more than once but under ten times. The rearrangement joins TRBV18 to TRBJ2-7, with a tentative D call TRBD2 (5 bases). This CDR3 region has 14 residues. With 6 bases removed from V and 6 bases from J, the gap between germline ends came to 18 bases. The germline CDR1 and CDR2 sequences are KGHSH and LQKENI. The CDR3 coding sequence is TGTGCCAGCTCTCCCCCCGTTGCCGCGGGCGAGCAGTACTTC. It is translated as CASSPPVAAGEQYF.

The CDR3 reads CAGQGDQGPQHF. The DNA for the CDR3 is TGTGCCGGACAGGGGGACCAGGGGCCCCAGCATTTT. V gene TRBV2 combines with J gene TRBJ1-5, with 10 nucleotides matching TRBD1. Trimming cost V 11 bases and J 9 bases; bases outside gene matches: 7. Germline assignment: CDR1 SNHLY and CDR2 FYNNEI. The CDR3 runs 12 residues.

This rearrangement joins TRBV5-5 to TRBJ1-5; 7 positions agree with TRBD1. The CDR3 contains 17 residues. V shed 4 bases and J 0 bases; nucleotides not matched to a gene: 10. The germline CDR1 and CDR2 sequences are SGHKS and YYEKEE (reference sequence). The CDR3 DNA reads as TGTGCCAGCAGCAACCAGACAGGGCCCTATAGCAATCAGCCCCAGCATTTT. The encoded protein is CASSNQTGPYSNQPQHF.